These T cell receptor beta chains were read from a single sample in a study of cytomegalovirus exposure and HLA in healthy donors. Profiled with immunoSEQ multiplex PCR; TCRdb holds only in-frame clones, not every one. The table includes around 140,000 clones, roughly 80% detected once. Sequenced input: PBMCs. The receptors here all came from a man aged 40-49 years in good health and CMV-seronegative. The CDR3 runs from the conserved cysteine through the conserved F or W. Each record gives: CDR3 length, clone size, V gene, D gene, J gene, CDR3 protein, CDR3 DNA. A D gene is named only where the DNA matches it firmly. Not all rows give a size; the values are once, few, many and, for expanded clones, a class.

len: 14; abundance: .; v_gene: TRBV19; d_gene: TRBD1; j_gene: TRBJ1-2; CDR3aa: CASSIRGTDYGYTF; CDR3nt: TGTGCCAGTAGTATAAGAGGGACAGATTATGGCTACACCTTC
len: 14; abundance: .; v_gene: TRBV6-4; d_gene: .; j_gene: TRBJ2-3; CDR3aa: CASSGGKGTDTQYF; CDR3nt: TGTGCCAGCAGTGGAGGGAAGGGCACAGATACGCAGTATTTT
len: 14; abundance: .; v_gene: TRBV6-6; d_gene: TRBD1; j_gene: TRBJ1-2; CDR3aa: CASNRGGANYGYTF; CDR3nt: TGTGCCAGCAACAGGGGCGGAGCTAACTATGGCTACACCTTC
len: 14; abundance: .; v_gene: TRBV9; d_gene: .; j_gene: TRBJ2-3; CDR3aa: CASSVGPSTDTQYF; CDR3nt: TGTGCCAGCAGCGTGGGCCCGAGCACAGATACGCAGTATTTT
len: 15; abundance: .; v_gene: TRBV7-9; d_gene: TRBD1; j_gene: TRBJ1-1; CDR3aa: CASSLSQGAMGEAFF; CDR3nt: TGTGCCAGCAGCTTATCGCAGGGGGCAATGGGTGAAGCTTTCTTT
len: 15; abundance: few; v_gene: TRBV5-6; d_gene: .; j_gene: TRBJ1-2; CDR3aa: CASSPSMTLGYGYTF; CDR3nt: TGTGCCAGCAGCCCTTCAATGACCCTCGGGTATGGCTACACCTTC
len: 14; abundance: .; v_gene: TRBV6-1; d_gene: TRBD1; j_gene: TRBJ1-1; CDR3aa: CAIRTGEGYTEAFF; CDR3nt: TGTGCCATCCGAACAGGGGAAGGGTACACTGAAGCTTTCTTT
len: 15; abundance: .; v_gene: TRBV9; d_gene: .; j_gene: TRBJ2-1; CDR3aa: CASSEGGAAYNEQFF; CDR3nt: TGTGCCAGCAGCGAAGGGGGGGCTGCCTACAATGAGCAGTTCTTC
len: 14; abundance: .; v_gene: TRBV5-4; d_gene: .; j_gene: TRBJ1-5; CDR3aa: CASSLWQSNQPQHF; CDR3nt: TGTGCCAGCAGCTTGTGGCAGAGCAATCAGCCCCAGCATTTT
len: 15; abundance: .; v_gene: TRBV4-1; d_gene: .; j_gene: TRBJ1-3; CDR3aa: CASSQSTGTLHTIYF; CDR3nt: TGCGCCAGCAGCCAATCAACAGGGACACTTCACACCATATATTTT
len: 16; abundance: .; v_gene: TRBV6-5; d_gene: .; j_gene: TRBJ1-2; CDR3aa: CASSYRGWAQNYGYTF; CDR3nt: TGTGCCAGCAGTTATAGGGGTTGGGCGCAAAACTATGGCTACACCTTC
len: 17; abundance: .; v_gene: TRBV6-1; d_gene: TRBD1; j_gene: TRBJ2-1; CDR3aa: CASSEVITGAIYNEQFF; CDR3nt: TGTGCCAGCAGTGAAGTGATAACAGGGGCCATCTACAATGAGCAGTTCTTC
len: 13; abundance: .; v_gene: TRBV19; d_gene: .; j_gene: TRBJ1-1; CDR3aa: CASSITGSTEAFF; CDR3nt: TGTGCCAGTAGTATTACAGGGTCCACTGAAGCTTTCTTT
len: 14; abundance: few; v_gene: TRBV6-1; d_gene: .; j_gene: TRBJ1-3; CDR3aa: CASRSRGSGNTIYF; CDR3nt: TGTGCCAGCCGTAGTCGGGGGTCTGGAAACACCATATATTTT
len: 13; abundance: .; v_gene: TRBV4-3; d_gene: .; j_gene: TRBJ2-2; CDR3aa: CASSQDRGGELFF; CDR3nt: TGCGCCAGCAGCCAAGATAGGGGCGGGGAGCTGTTTTTT
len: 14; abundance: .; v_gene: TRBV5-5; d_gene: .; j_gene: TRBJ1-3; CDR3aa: CASSQQGSGNTIYF; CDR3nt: TGTGCCAGCAGCCAGCAGGGATCAGGAAACACCATATATTTT
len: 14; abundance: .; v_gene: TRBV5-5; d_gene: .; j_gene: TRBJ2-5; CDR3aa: CASSLEGRQETQYF; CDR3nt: TGTGCCAGCAGCTTGGAGGGGCGACAAGAGACCCAGTACTTC
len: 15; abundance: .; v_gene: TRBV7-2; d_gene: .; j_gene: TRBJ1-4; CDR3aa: CASRATGHNGEKLFF; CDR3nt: TGTGCCAGCAGGGCCACAGGCCACAACGGAGAAAAACTGTTTTTT
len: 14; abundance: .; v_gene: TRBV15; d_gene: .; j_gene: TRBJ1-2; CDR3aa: CATSGRLYNYGYTF; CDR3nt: TGTGCCACCAGCGGGAGACTTTATAACTATGGCTACACCTTC
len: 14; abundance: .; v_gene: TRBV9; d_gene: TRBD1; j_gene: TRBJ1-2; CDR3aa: CASSGTGVGGGYTF; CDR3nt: TGTGCCAGCAGCGGGACAGGGGTTGGCGGTGGCTACACCTTC
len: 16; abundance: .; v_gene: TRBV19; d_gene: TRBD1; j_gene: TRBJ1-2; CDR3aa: CASSTELPTGNYGYTF; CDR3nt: TGTGCCAGTAGTACCGAACTCCCGACAGGGAACTATGGCTACACCTTC
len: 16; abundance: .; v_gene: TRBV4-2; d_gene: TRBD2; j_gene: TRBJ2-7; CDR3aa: CASSESLRGVRYEQYF; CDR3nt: TGTGCCAGCAGCGAGAGTCTCCGGGGGGTACGGTACGAGCAGTACTTC
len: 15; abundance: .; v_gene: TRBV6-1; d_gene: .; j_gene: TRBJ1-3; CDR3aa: CASSAGWGNLHTIYF; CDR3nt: TGTGCCAGCAGCGCAGGGTGGGGTAATCTTCACACCATATATTTT